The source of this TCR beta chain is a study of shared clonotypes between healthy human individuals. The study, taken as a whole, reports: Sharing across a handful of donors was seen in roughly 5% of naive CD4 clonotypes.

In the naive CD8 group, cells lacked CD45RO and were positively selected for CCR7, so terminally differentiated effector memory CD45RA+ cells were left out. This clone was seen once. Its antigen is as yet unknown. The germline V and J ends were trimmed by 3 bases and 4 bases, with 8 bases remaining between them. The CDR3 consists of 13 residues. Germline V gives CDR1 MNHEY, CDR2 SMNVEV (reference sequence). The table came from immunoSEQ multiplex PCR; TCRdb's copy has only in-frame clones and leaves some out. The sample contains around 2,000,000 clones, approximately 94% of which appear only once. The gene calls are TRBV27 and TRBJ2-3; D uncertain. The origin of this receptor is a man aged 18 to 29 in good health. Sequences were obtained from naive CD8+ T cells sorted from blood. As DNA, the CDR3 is TGTGCCAGCAGTTTTCTGGTCGCAGATACGCAGTATTTT. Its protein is CASSFLVADTQYF.